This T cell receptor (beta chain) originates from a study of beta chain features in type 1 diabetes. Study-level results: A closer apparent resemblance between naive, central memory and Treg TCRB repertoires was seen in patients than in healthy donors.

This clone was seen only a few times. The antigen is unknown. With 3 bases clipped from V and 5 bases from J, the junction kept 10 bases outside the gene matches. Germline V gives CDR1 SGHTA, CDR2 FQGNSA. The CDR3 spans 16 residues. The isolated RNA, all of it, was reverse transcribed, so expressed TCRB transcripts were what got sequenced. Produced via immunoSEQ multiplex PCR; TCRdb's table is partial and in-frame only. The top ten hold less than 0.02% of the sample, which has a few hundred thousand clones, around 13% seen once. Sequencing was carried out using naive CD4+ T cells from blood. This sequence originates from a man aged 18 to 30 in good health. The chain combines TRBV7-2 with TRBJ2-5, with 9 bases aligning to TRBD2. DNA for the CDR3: TGTGCCAGCAGCTTGGAGGCGGGAGGGCCGGAGGAGACCCAGTACTTC. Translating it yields CASSLEAGGPEETQYF.